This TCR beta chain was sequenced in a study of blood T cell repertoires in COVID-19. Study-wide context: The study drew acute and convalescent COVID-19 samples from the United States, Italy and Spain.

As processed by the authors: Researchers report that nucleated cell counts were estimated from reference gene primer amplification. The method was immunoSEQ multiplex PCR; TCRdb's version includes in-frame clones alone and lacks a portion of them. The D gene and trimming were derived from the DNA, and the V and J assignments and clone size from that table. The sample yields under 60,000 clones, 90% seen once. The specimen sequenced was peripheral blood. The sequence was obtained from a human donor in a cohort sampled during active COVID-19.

The CDR3 DNA sequence: TGTGCCAGCAGCCAAGCGACCAGGGGCCTTGAAAAACTGTTTTTT. Translating gives CASSQATRGLEKLFF. The V call is TRBV3-1 (or the pseudogene TRBV3-2), the J call TRBJ1-4; D is perhaps TRBD1 (6 bases). The CDR3 loop spans 15 amino acids. CDR1 and CDR2 (germline): LGHDT, YNNKEL (reference sequence). Between the trimmed V and J ends, which lost 1 base and 7 bases, there was a span of 13 bases.